This record covers a single T cell receptor (beta chain). No antigen is known for it. The protocol was immunoSEQ multiplex PCR, while the TCRdb copy is restricted to in-frame clones and leaves out a portion. This table holds 50,000 to 80,000 clones, roughly 90% found once. This sample is drawn from a study of graft-versus-host responses after intestinal transplantation. This CDR3 spans 14 amino acids. V was shortened by 4 bases and J by 8 bases, with 17 bases between the two germline ends. The germline CDR1 and CDR2 sequences are MNHEY and SMNVEV (reference sequence). The chain joins TRBV27 to TRBJ1-2, with D perhaps matching TRBD1 (5 bases). The sequence came from a human donor who was the organ donor for an intestinal transplant. Sequences were derived from unstimulated CD8+ T cells sorted from spleen or lymph node cells, sampled before transplant. The CDR3 bases are TGTGCCAGCAGTTCGAGGCCAGGGAGGAGAGGCTACACCTTC. Translated: CASSSRPGRRGYTF.